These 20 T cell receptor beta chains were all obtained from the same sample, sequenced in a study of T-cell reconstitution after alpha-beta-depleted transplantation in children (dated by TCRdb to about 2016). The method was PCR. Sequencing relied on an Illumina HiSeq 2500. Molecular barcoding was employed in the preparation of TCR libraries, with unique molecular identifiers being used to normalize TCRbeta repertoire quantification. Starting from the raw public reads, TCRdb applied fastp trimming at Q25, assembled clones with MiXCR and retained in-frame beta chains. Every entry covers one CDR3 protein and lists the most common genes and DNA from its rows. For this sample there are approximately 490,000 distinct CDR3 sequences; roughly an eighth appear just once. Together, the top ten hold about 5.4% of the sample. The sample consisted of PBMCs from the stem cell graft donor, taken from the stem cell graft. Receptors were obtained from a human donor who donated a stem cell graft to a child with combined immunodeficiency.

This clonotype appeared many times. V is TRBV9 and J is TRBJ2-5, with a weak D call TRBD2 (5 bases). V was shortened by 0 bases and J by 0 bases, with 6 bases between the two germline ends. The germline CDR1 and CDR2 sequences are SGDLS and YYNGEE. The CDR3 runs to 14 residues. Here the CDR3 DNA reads TGTGCCAGCAGCGTAGCCGGGAACCAAGAGACCCAGTACTTC. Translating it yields CASSVAGNQETQYF.

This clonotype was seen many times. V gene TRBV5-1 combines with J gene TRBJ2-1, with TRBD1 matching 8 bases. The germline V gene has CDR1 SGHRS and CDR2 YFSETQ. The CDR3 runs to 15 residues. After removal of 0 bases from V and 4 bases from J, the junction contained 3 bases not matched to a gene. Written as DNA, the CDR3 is TGCGCCAGCAGCTTGGGACAGGGGCGATACAATGAGCAGTTCTTC. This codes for CASSLGQGRYNEQFF. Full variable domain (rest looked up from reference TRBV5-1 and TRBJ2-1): KAGVTQTPRYLIKTRGQQVTLSCSPISGHRSVSWYQQTPGQGLQFLFEYFSETQRNKGNFPGRFSGRQFSNSRSEMNVSTLELGDSALYLCASSLGQGRYNEQFFGPGTRLTVL.

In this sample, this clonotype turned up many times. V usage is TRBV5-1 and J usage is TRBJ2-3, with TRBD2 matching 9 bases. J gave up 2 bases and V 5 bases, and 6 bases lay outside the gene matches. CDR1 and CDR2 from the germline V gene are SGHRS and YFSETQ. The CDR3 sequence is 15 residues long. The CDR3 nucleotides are TGCGCCAGCAGATCGACTAGCGGTTTCACAGATACGCAGTATTTT. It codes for CASRSTSGFTDTQYF.

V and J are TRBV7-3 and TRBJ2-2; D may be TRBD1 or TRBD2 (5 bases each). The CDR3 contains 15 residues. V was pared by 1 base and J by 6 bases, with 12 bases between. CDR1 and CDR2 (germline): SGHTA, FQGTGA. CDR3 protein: CASSLNPGPAGELFF. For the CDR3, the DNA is TGTGCCAGCAGCTTAAATCCGGGGCCTGCCGGGGAGCTGTTTTTT. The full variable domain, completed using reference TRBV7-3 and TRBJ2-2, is GAGVSQTPSNKVTEKGKYVELRCDPISGHTALYWYRQSLGQGPEFLIYFQGTGAADDSGLPNDRFFAVRPEGSVSTLKIQRTERGDSAVYLCASSLNPGPAGELFFGEGSRLTVL.

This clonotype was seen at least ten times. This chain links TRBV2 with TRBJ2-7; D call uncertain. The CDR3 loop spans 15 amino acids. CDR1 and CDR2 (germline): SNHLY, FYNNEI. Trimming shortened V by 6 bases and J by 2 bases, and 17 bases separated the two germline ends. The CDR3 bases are TGTGCCAGCAGGCAGGCCCTTCGGGTGACCTACGAGCAGTACTTC. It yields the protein CASRQALRVTYEQYF. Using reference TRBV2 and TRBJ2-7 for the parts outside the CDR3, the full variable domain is EPEVTQTPSHQVTQMGQEVILRCVPISNHLYFYWYRQILGQKVEFLVSFYNNEISEKSEIFDDQFSVERPDGSNFTLKIRSTKLEDSAMYFCASRQALRVTYEQYFGPGTRLTVT.

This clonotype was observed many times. Here the CDR3 reads CASSPDLNTEAFF. The CDR3 DNA reads TGTGCCAGCAGCCCGGACTTGAACACTGAAGCTTTCTTT. This chain uses TRBV7-9 with TRBJ1-1, with D unclear. Between the trimmed V and J ends, which lost 5 bases and 0 bases, there was a span of 7 bases. The CDR3 has 13 residues. Germline lookup yields CDR1 SEHNR and CDR2 FQNEAQ (reference sequence).

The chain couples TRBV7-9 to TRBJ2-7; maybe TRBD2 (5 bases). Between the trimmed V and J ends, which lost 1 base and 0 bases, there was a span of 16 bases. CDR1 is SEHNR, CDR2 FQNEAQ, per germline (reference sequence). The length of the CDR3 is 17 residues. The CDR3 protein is CASSLGPHSVSSYEQYF. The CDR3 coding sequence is TGTGCCAGCAGCTTAGGCCCCCATAGCGTGAGCTCCTACGAGCAGTACTTC.

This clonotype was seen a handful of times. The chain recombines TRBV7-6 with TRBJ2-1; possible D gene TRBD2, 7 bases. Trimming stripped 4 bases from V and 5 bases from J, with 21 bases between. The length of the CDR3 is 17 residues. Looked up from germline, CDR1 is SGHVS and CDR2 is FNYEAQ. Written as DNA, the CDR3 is TGTGCCAGCAGCTCCGTTTGGGAGGGGGTGCAGGACAATGAGCAGTTCTTC. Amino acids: CASSSVWEGVQDNEQFF.

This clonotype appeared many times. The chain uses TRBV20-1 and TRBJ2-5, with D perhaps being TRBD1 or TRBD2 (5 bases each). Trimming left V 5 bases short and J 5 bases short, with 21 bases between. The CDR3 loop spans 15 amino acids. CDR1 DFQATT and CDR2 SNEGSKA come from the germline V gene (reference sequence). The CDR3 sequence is CSAAPGTPEGETQYF. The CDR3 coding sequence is TGCAGTGCTGCCCCCGGGACCCCCGAAGGGGAGACCCAGTACTTC.

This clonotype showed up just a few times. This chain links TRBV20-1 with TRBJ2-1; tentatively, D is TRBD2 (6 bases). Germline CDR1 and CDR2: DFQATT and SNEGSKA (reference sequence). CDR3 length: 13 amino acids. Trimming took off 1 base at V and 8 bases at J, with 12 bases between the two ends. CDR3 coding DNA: TGCAGTGCTAGAGGTGAGACTAGAGATGAGCAGTTCTTC. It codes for CSARGETRDEQFF.

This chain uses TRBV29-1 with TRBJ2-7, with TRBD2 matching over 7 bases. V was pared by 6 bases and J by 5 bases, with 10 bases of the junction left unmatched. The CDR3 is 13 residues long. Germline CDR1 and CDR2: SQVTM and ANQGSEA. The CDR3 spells CSVGGRAFHEQYF. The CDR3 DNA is TGCAGCGTCGGTGGGAGGGCGTTTCACGAGCAGTACTTC.

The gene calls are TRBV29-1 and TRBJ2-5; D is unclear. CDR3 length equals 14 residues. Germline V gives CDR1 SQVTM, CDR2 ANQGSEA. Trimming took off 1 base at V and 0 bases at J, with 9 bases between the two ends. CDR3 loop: CSVEGQWYQETQYF. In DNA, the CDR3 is TGCAGCGTTGAAGGGCAGTGGTACCAAGAGACCCAGTACTTC.

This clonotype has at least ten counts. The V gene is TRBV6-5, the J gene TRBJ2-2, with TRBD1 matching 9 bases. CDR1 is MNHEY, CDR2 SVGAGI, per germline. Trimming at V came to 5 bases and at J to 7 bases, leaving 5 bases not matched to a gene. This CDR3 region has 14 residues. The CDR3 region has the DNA TGTGCCAGCAGTCAGGGACAGGGTCTCGGGGAGCTGTTTTTT. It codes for CASSQGQGLGELFF.

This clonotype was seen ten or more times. The CDR3, as DNA: TGTGCCAGCAGCTTAGTGCTAGGTACTAATCTGGAGCAGTTCTTC. Amino acids: CASSLVLGTNLEQFF. This chain uses TRBV11-2 with TRBJ2-1; D gene ambiguous. CDR3 length equals 15 residues. V lost 1 base and J lost 10, with 17 bases in between. The germline V gene has CDR1 SGHAT and CDR2 FQNNGV. Drawing the rest from reference TRBV11-2 and TRBJ2-1, the complete variable domain is EAGVAQSPRYKIIEKRQSVAFWCNPISGHATLYWYQQILGQGPKLLIQFQNNGVVDDSQLPKDRFSAERLKGVDSTLKIQPAKLEDSAVYLCASSLVLGTNLEQFFGPGTRLTVL.

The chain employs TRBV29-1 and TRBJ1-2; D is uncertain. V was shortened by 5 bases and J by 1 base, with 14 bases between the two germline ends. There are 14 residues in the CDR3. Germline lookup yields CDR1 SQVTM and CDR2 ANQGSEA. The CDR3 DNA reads TGCAGCGTTCCCATTGACGGGAATAACTATGGCTACACCTTC. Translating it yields CSVPIDGNNYGYTF.

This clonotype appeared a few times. CDR3 DNA sequence: TGCAGTGCTAGAGGGATCGATGAGCAGTTCTTC. Translation gives CSARGIDEQFF. The J gene is TRBJ2-1, the V gene TRBV20-1; no clear D gene. There are 11 residues in the CDR3. Looked up from germline, CDR1 is DFQATT and CDR2 is SNEGSKA (reference sequence). V was trimmed by 1 base and J by 8 bases, leaving 6 bases between them.

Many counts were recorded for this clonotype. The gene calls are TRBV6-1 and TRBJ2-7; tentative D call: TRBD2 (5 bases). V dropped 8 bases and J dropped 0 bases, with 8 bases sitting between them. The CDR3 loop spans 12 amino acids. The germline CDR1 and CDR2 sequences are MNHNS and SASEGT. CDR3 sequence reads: CASEGISYEQYF. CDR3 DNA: TGTGCCAGCGAGGGAATCTCCTACGAGCAGTACTTC.

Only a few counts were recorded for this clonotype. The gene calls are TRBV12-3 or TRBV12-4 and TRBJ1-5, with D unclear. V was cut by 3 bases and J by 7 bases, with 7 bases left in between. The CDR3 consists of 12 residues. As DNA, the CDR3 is TGTGCCAGCAGTTTCGTAGGCCAGCCCCAGCATTTT. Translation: CASSFVGQPQHF.

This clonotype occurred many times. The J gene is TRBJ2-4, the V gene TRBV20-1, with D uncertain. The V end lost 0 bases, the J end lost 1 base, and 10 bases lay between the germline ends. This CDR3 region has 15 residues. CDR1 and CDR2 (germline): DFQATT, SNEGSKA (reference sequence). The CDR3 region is CSARDPALAKNIQYF. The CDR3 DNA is TGCAGTGCTAGAGATCCGGCACTGGCCAAAAACATTCAGTACTTC.

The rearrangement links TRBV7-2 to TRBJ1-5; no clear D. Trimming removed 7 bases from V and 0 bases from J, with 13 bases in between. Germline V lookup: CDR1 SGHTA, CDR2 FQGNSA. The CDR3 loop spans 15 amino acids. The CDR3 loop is CASTFNPGSNQPQHF. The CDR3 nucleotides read TGTGCCAGCACCTTCAACCCCGGTAGCAATCAGCCCCAGCATTTT.